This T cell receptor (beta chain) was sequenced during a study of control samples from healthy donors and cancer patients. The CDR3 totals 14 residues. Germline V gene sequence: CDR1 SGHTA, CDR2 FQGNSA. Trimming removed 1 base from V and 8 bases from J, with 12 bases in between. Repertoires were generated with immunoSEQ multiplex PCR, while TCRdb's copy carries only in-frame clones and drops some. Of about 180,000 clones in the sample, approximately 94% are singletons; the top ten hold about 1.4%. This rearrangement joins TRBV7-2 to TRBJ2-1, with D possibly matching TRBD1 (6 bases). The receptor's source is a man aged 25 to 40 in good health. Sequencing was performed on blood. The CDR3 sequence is CASSLVGAVHEQFF. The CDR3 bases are TGTGCCAGCAGCTTAGTGGGGGCAGTCCATGAGCAGTTCTTC.